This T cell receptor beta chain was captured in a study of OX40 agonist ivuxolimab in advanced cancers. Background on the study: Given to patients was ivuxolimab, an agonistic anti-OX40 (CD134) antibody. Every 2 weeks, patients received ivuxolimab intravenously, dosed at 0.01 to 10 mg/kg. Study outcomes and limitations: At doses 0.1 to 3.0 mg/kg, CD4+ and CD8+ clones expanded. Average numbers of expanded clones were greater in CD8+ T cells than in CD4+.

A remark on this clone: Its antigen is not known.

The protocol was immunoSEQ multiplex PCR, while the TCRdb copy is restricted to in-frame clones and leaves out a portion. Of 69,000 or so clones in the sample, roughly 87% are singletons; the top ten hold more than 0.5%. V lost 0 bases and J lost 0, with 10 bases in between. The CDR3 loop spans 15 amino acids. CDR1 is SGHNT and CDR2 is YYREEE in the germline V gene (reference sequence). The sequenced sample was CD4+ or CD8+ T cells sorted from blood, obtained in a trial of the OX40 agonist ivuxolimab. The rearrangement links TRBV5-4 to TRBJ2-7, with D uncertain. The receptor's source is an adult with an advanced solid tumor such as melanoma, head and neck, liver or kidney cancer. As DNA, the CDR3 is TGTGCCAGCAGCTTGGGCGCGGTTAGCTCCTACGAGCAGTACTTC. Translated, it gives CASSLGAVSSYEQYF.